Listed here are 21 T cell receptor beta chains from one sample, sequenced in a study of blood T cell repertoires in COVID-19. TCRdb keeps only in-frame clones here, not all; method: immunoSEQ multiplex PCR. The table records about 270,000 clones, 80% to 85% of them present only once. Source material: peripheral blood. The origin of the receptors is an older woman with active or convalescent COVID-19.

V gene TRBV28 combines with J gene TRBJ1-2; D might be TRBD1 (5 bases). Germline loops: CDR1 MDHEN, CDR2 SYDVKM. This CDR3 spans 13 amino acids. Trimming pared 8 bases from V and 0 bases from J, leaving 10 bases between. The chain's CDR3 is CASGIRANYGYTF. CDR3 DNA: TGTGCCAGCGGAATCAGGGCTAACTATGGCTACACCTTC.

V usage is TRBV5-1 and J usage is TRBJ1-1; no reliable D call. The CDR3 spans 14 residues. The V gene lost 0 bases and the J gene lost 0 bases, with 6 bases spanning the gap. Per the germline V gene, CDR1 is SGHRS and CDR2 is YFSETQ. CDR3 nucleotides: TGCGCCAGCAGCTTGGCCGTTATGAACACTGAAGCTTTCTTT. As protein: CASSLAVMNTEAFF.

This chain joins TRBV6-6 and TRBJ2-7; a weak D match, TRBD2 (5 bases). The germline gives CDR1 MNHNY, CDR2 SVGAGI (reference sequence). Trimming took off 7 bases at V and 9 bases at J, with 22 bases between the two ends. The CDR3 runs 14 residues. The CDR3 sequence: CASKGSDSQRRQYF. DNA of the CDR3: TGTGCCAGCAAAGGGAGCGATTCCCAGAGACGGCAGTACTTC.

The rearrangement joins TRBV6-2 or TRBV6-3 to TRBJ2-6, with a possible D match to TRBD1 (6 bases). CDR1 is MNHEY, CDR2 SVGEGT, per germline. V was pared by 5 bases and J by 3 bases, with 11 bases between. The CDR3 is made up of 15 amino acids. The CDR3 is CASSHQGRGANVLTF. CDR3 sequence (DNA): TGTGCCAGCAGTCACCAGGGGCGTGGGGCCAACGTCCTGACTTTC.

The rearrangement links TRBV5-4 to TRBJ1-4; D is possibly TRBD1 (6 bases). V was clipped by 4 bases and J by 5 bases, with 12 bases between them. CDR1 is SGHNT and CDR2 is YYREEE in the germline V gene (reference sequence). The length of the CDR3 is 14 residues. For the CDR3, the DNA is TGTGCCAGCAGCAGCTTCGGACAGAATGAAAAACTGTTTTTT. Translated, it gives CASSSFGQNEKLFF.

This rearrangement joins TRBV7-2 to TRBJ1-1, with D hard to call. The CDR3 consists of 13 residues. Germline values: CDR1 SGHTA, CDR2 FQGNSA. V gave up 8 bases and J gave up 0 bases, with 10 bases separating them. The CDR3 loop is CASPEQMNTEAFF. CDR3 DNA sequence: TGTGCCAGCCCAGAACAGATGAACACTGAAGCTTTCTTT.

For the CDR3, the DNA is TGTGCCAGTAGTATACAGGGGGCGTGGAACACTGAAGCTTTCTTT. It codes for CASSIQGAWNTEAFF. The J gene is TRBJ1-1, the V gene TRBV19; 8 nucleotides match TRBD1. The germline V gene encodes CDR1 LNHDA and CDR2 SQIVND (reference sequence). The CDR3 totals 15 residues. V lost 2 bases to trimming and J lost 1 base; unmatched junction nucleotides: 3.

This chain joins TRBV4-2 and TRBJ2-5; D perhaps matches TRBD1 (5 bases). Germline CDR1 is LGHNA and CDR2 is YNFKEQ. CDR3 length equals 14 residues. V shed 1 base and J shed 5 bases, with 11 bases lying between them. Written as DNA, the CDR3 is TGTGCCAGCAGCCAAGGATCAGGGTTGGAGACCCAGTACTTC. It codes for CASSQGSGLETQYF.

The CDR3 coding sequence is TGTGCCAGCAGCTCGGGGGGACACGACTACGAGCAGTACTTC. This translates into CASSSGGHDYEQYF. V gene TRBV21-1 combines with J gene TRBJ2-7; the table's D call, TRBD2, was not checked against the DNA. TRBV21-1 is flagged as a pseudogene. This CDR3 has 14 residues.

CDR3 loop: CASSLSSRGTEAFF. The CDR3 DNA sequence: TGTGCCAGCAGCTTAAGTAGTAGGGGGACTGAAGCTTTCTTT. The chain is built from TRBV7-2 and TRBJ1-1; D possibly corresponds to TRBD1 (6 bases). Germline values: CDR1 SGHTA, CDR2 FQGNSA. Trimming removed 2 bases at V and 5 bases at J, with 12 bases between. The CDR3 has 14 amino acids. Looking up the rest from reference TRBV7-2 and TRBJ1-1 gives the full variable domain: GAGVSQSPSNKVTEKGKDVELRCDPISGHTALYWYRQSLGQGLEFLIYFQGNSAPDKSGLPSDRFSAERTGGSVSTLTIQRTQQEDSAVYLCASSLSSRGTEAFFGQGTRLTVV.

The chain uses TRBV18 and TRBJ2-1, with D perhaps TRBD2 (6 bases). Germline assignment: CDR1 KGHSH and CDR2 LQKENI. Trimming stripped 4 bases from V and 1 base from J, with 11 bases between. This CDR3 spans 15 amino acids. This chain's CDR3 is CASSQEGTSYNEQFF. The CDR3 coding sequence is TGTGCCAGCTCACAGGAGGGGACTTCCTACAATGAGCAGTTCTTC.

J is TRBJ2-7 and V is TRBV27; the D gene is possibly TRBD2 (5 bases). This CDR3 is 13 amino acids long. Germline V gene sequence: CDR1 MNHEY, CDR2 SMNVEV (reference sequence). V lost 5 bases and J lost 4, with 12 bases in between. CDR3 coding DNA: TGTGCCAGCAGTCCCCCACTAGGGTACGAGCAGTACTTC. It translates to CASSPPLGYEQYF.

This chain uses TRBV4-2 with TRBJ2-2, with TRBD2 identical over 8 bases. Germline loops: CDR1 LGHNA, CDR2 YNFKEQ. Trimming at V came to 4 bases and at J to 1 base, leaving 11 bases not matched to a gene. The CDR3 spans 18 residues. CDR3 loop: CASSPGGGPAQNTGELFF. Here the CDR3 DNA reads TGTGCCAGCAGCCCCGGGGGGGGGCCGGCCCAGAACACCGGGGAGCTGTTTTTT.

The chain uses TRBV5-1 and TRBJ2-7, with 12 bases fitting TRBD2. The CDR3 is made up of 15 amino acids. With 0 bases clipped from V and 3 bases from J, the junction kept 1 base outside the gene matches. Germline V CDR1 and CDR2: SGHRS, YFSETQ. The CDR3 nucleotides read TGCGCCAGCAGCTTGGGGACTAGCGGGAACTACGAGCAGTACTTC. It specifies CASSLGTSGNYEQYF. Full variable domain (outside the CDR3, taken from reference TRBV5-1 and TRBJ2-7): KAGVTQTPRYLIKTRGQQVTLSCSPISGHRSVSWYQQTPGQGLQFLFEYFSETQRNKGNFPGRFSGRQFSNSRSEMNVSTLELGDSALYLCASSLGTSGNYEQYFGPGTRLTVT.

The rearrangement links TRBV4-1 to TRBJ1-1, with D unclear. CDR3 length: 14 residues. In germline, CDR1 is MGHRA, CDR2 YSYEKL. The V end lost 1 base, the J end lost 4 bases, and 10 bases lay between the germline ends. The CDR3 loop is CASSQASSITEAFF. The CDR3 DNA is TGCGCCAGCAGCCAAGCTAGTTCAATCACTGAAGCTTTCTTT.

The chain combines TRBV6-5 with TRBJ1-2; 8 bases agree with TRBD1. The CDR3 consists of 16 residues. Per germline, CDR1 MNHEY and CDR2 SVGAGI. The V gene end was trimmed by 0 bases and the J gene end by 1 base; junction bases not matched to a gene: 4. DNA for the CDR3: TGTGCCAGCAGTTACTCGACAGGGGAACATAACTATGGCTACACCTTC. Protein sequence: CASSYSTGEHNYGYTF.

The chain has TRBV2 and TRBJ1-2; 9 positions match TRBD1. Germline V lookup: CDR1 SNHLY, CDR2 FYNNEI. The CDR3 has 14 residues. V lost 6 bases and J lost 12; bases outside the gene matches: 14. The CDR3 loop reads CASSPFLGDRGNTF. The CDR3 nucleotides read TGTGCCAGCAGCCCCTTTCTGGGCGACAGGGGGAACACCTTC.

The chain recombines TRBV27 with TRBJ2-7; possibly TRBD2 for D (5 bases). Per the germline V gene, CDR1 is MNHEY and CDR2 is SMNVEV (reference sequence). Trimming shortened V by 5 bases and J by 3 bases, and 17 bases separated the two germline ends. This CDR3 region has 15 residues. CDR3 loop: CASSRGLGSFYEQYF. In nucleotides, the CDR3 is TGTGCCAGCAGTAGAGGACTGGGCTCCTTCTACGAGCAGTACTTC.

The rearrangement links TRBV6-5 to TRBJ1-1; tentative D call: TRBD1 (5 bases). The CDR3 sequence is 13 residues long. Per the germline V gene, CDR1 is MNHEY and CDR2 is SVGAGI. Between the trimmed V and J ends, which lost 5 bases and 8 bases, there was a span of 15 bases. The CDR3 DNA reads as TGTGCCAGCAGTCCCCCTCCAGGGTCGGAAGCTTTCTTT. Encoded protein: CASSPPPGSEAFF.

V gene TRBV5-1 combines with J gene TRBJ2-7, with 8 bases that match TRBD1. Germline CDR1 is SGHRS and CDR2 is YFSETQ. CDR3 length: 14 amino acids. The trim removed 4 bases at V and 6 bases at J, leaving 9 bases unmatched. CDR3: CASSIDGQGGEQYF. In DNA form, the CDR3 reads TGCGCCAGCAGCATAGACGGACAGGGCGGCGAGCAGTACTTC.

Only a few counts were recorded for this clone. CDR3 DNA sequence: TGTGCCTGGAGTGGCGGGTTCGAGCAGTACTTC. It translates to CAWSGGFEQYF. The rearrangement links TRBV30 to TRBJ2-7; tentatively, D is TRBD2 (5 bases). Looked up from germline, CDR1 is GTSNPN and CDR2 is SVGIG (reference sequence). V lost 1 base to trimming and J lost 6 bases, with 7 bases between them. The CDR3 is 11 amino acids.